Listed below are T cell receptor beta chains from one sample, sequenced in a study of blood T cell repertoires in COVID-19. Clones were read by immunoSEQ multiplex PCR, and TCRdb kept only the in-frame ones, dropping some. The sample has over 100,000 clones; over 70% are singletons. Sequenced material: peripheral blood. These receptor sequences come from a woman in her 70s with acute or convalescent COVID-19. Each CDR3 is given with its conserved first and last residue. D genes are given only for firm matches. Some rows mark clone size as missing; the rest say once, few, many or name a class of expanded clone.

length: 15; size: once; V: TRBV18; D: .; J: TRBJ1-3; DNA: TGTGCCAGCTCACCTACAGTGACCTCTGGAAACACCATATATTTT; CDR3: CASSPTVTSGNTIYF
length: 14; size: .; V: TRBV13; D: TRBD2; J: TRBJ2-1; DNA: TGTGCCAGCAGCTTCAGCCTAGCGGACAATGAGCAGTTCTTC; CDR3: CASSFSLADNEQFF
length: 15; size: .; V: TRBV5-1; D: TRBD1; J: TRBJ1-2; DNA: TGCGCCAGCAGCTTGGAGGGACAGGTCTCCTATGGCTACACCTTC; CDR3: CASSLEGQVSYGYTF
length: 12; size: .; V: TRBV10-3; D: TRBD1; J: TRBJ1-1; DNA: TGTGCCGTTTCCACAGGGGGCACTGAAGCTTTCTTT; CDR3: CAVSTGGTEAFF
length: 17; size: .; V: TRBV2; D: TRBD2; J: TRBJ2-1; DNA: TGTGCCAGCAGTGACCCCCTAGCGGGGGGGCCGGACAATGAGCAGTTCTTC; CDR3: CASSDPLAGGPDNEQFF
length: 13; size: .; V: TRBV6-5; D: .; J: TRBJ1-1; DNA: TGTGCCAGCAGTACCCGGTCCCCTAAGGAGGCTTTCTTT; CDR3: CASSTRSPKEAFF
length: 12; size: .; V: TRBV7-9; D: TRBD2; J: TRBJ2-1; DNA: TGTGCCAGCAGCTTACTAGCGGGTGAGCAGTTCTTC; CDR3: CASSLLAGEQFF
length: 15; size: .; V: TRBV7-9; D: TRBD2; J: TRBJ2-7; DNA: TGTGCCAGCAGCTTAGGGACTAGCGGGGCTCAAGAGCAGTACTTC; CDR3: CASSLGTSGAQEQYF
length: 11; size: .; V: TRBV20-1; D: .; J: TRBJ2-7; DNA: TGCAGTGCGGGCAGTAACTACGAGCAGTACTTC; CDR3: CSAGSNYEQYF
length: 16; size: few; V: TRBV29-1; D: TRBD2; J: TRBJ2-7; DNA: TGCAGCGTTGAAATAAGGCGACTAGCGGGAGGAGCCGAGCAGTACTTC; CDR3: CSVEIRRLAGGAEQYF
length: 15; size: .; V: TRBV18; D: TRBD1; J: TRBJ1-5; DNA: TGTGCCAGCTCCCCGGGACAGGGGGCGCCTCAGCCCCAGCATTTT; CDR3: CASSPGQGAPQPQHF
length: 14; size: .; V: TRBV5-4; D: .; J: TRBJ1-1; DNA: TGTGCCAGCAGCTTGGGGGGCTTGGGCACTGAAGCTTTCTTT; CDR3: CASSLGGLGTEAFF
length: 16; size: .; V: TRBV5-1; D: .; J: TRBJ1-1; DNA: TGCGCCAGCAGCCCACGACAGACAGCACAGAACACTGAAGCTTTCTTT; CDR3: CASSPRQTAQNTEAFF
length: 13; size: .; V: TRBV28; D: TRBD2; J: TRBJ2-1; DNA: TGTGCCTGCAAAGGGACTAACCTCAATGAGCAGTTCTTC; CDR3: CACKGTNLNEQFF
length: 12; size: few; V: TRBV5-5; D: .; J: TRBJ2-7; DNA: TGTGCCAGCAGCTTGGAATTTCGTGAGCAGTACTTC; CDR3: CASSLEFREQYF
length: 14; size: many; V: TRBV3-1/TRBV3-2; D: .; J: TRBJ1-3; DNA: TGTGCCAGCAGCGCCGGGACATTTGGAAACACCATATATTTT; CDR3: CASSAGTFGNTIYF
length: 16; size: .; V: TRBV7-9; D: TRBD1; J: TRBJ2-5; DNA: TGTGCCAGCAGCGCACGGGGACAGTCCGGAATCGAGACCCAGTACTTC; CDR3: CASSARGQSGIETQYF
length: 13; size: .; V: TRBV3-1/TRBV3-2; D: .; J: TRBJ1-4; DNA: TGTGCCAGCAGCCAAGGCGGGCATGAAAAACTGTTTTTT; CDR3: CASSQGGHEKLFF
length: 15; size: .; V: TRBV5-4; D: .; J: TRBJ1-1; DNA: TGTGCCAGCAGCTTGGTGGCCAGGGACTGGACTGAAGCTTTCTTT; CDR3: CASSLVARDWTEAFF
length: 14; size: .; V: TRBV6-5; D: .; J: TRBJ2-1; DNA: TGTGCCAGCAGTTACGGAGGGCCCTACAATGAGCAGTTCTTC; CDR3: CASSYGGPYNEQFF
length: 15; size: .; V: TRBV10-3; D: TRBD1; J: TRBJ1-5; DNA: TGTGCCATCAGTAGGGACAGGGGAGAGGATCAGCCCCAGCATTTT; CDR3: CAISRDRGEDQPQHF
length: 13; size: .; V: TRBV6-2/TRBV6-3; D: .; J: TRBJ2-7; DNA: TGTGCCAGCAGTTACGAGGGTATCGGCGAGCAGTACTTC; CDR3: CASSYEGIGEQYF
length: 13; size: .; V: TRBV28; D: .; J: TRBJ2-7; DNA: TGTGCCAGCAGTTTCTTGCGGGGGCCCGAGCAGTACTTC; CDR3: CASSFLRGPEQYF
length: 14; size: .; V: TRBV19; D: .; J: TRBJ1-5; DNA: TGTGCCAGTAGTATAGGGGAGAGCAATCAGCCCCAGCATTTT; CDR3: CASSIGESNQPQHF
length: 15; size: .; V: TRBV5-4; D: TRBD1; J: TRBJ1-1; DNA: TGTGCCAGCAGCTTGGGACAGGGTAGGAACACTGAAGCTTTCTTT; CDR3: CASSLGQGRNTEAFF
length: 15; size: .; V: TRBV2; D: TRBD1; J: TRBJ2-7; DNA: TGTGCCAGCAGTTCAGGACAGGGGATAGTCTACGAGCAGTACTTC; CDR3: CASSSGQGIVYEQYF
length: 15; size: .; V: TRBV6-5; D: TRBD1; J: TRBJ2-7; DNA: TGTGCCAGCAGGGGGACAGGGGGGAGCTCCTACGAGCAGTACTTC; CDR3: CASRGTGGSSYEQYF
length: 11; size: .; V: TRBV19; D: .; J: TRBJ2-3; DNA: TGTGCCAGTAGTGGCCCAGATACGCAGTATTTT; CDR3: CASSGPDTQYF
length: 12; size: .; V: TRBV29-1; D: TRBD1; J: TRBJ1-1; DNA: TGCAGCGGGGGGACAGTGAACACTGAAGCTTTCTTT; CDR3: CSGGTVNTEAFF
length: 12; size: .; V: TRBV12-3/TRBV12-4; D: .; J: TRBJ1-2; DNA: TGTGCCAGCAGCCCAGGGATCACTGGCTACACCTTC; CDR3: CASSPGITGYTF
length: 12; size: .; V: TRBV5-1; D: .; J: TRBJ2-5; DNA: TGCGCCAGCAGCTTGGCAGGAGAGACCCAGTACTTC; CDR3: CASSLAGETQYF
length: 15; size: .; V: TRBV10-1; D: TRBD1; J: TRBJ1-4; DNA: TGCGCCAGCAGTGAGTCGACAGGGACTAATGAAAAACTGTTTTTT; CDR3: CASSESTGTNEKLFF
length: 14; size: .; V: TRBV19; D: TRBD1; J: TRBJ2-7; DNA: TGTGCCAGTAGTACCCCGGACAGGGCCCACGAGCAGTACTTC; CDR3: CASSTPDRAHEQYF
length: 13; size: .; V: TRBV13; D: .; J: TRBJ1-1; DNA: TGTGCCAGCAGCCCTCCCGGGGGGACTGAAGCTTTCTTT; CDR3: CASSPPGGTEAFF
length: 18; size: once; V: TRBV24-1; D: TRBD1; J: TRBJ1-5; DNA: TGTGCCACCAGTGATTTGGGGGACAGGGGGCAAGGCAATCAGCCCCAGCATTTT; CDR3: CATSDLGDRGQGNQPQHF
length: 14; size: .; V: TRBV5-1; D: .; J: TRBJ2-7; DNA: TGCGCCAGCAGCTTGGCAGGACAGAACTACGAGCAGTACTTC; CDR3: CASSLAGQNYEQYF
length: 18; size: .; V: TRBV3-1/TRBV3-2; D: TRBD2; J: TRBJ2-2; DNA: TGTGCCAGCAGCCCCTTGACTAGCGGGGGGCCCAACACCGGGGAGCTGTTTTTT; CDR3: CASSPLTSGGPNTGELFF
length: 15; size: .; V: TRBV5-6; D: TRBD1; J: TRBJ1-2; DNA: TGTGCCAGCAGCTTGGAGTTTGGACAGGGGGATGGCTACACCTTC; CDR3: CASSLEFGQGDGYTF
length: 13; size: once; V: TRBV3-1/TRBV3-2; D: TRBD1; J: TRBJ1-3; DNA: TGTGCCAGCGGGCGACAGGGAGTAAGCACCATATATTTT; CDR3: CASGRQGVSTIYF
length: 14; size: .; V: TRBV3-1/TRBV3-2; D: .; J: TRBJ2-1; DNA: TGTGCCAGCAGCCAAGGGCGAGGGAGGAATGAGCAGTTCTTC; CDR3: CASSQGRGRNEQFF
length: 16; size: .; V: TRBV7-8; D: TRBD2; J: TRBJ2-7; DNA: TGTGCCAGCAGCTTAGCTACCACTAGCGGGGGGAACGAGCAGTACTTC; CDR3: CASSLATTSGGNEQYF
length: 16; size: .; V: TRBV19; D: .; J: TRBJ1-4; DNA: TGTGCCAGTAGTATGGGAGGTTTTGCAACTAATGAAAAACTGTTTTTT; CDR3: CASSMGGFATNEKLFF
length: 15; size: .; V: TRBV18; D: .; J: TRBJ2-2; DNA: TGTGCCAGCTCACCAAGTACCCAGTACACCGGGGAGCTGTTTTTT; CDR3: CASSPSTQYTGELFF
length: 13; size: .; V: TRBV19; D: TRBD1; J: TRBJ1-1; DNA: TGTGCCAGTAGTCTACAGGGGGACACTGAAGCTTTCTTT; CDR3: CASSLQGDTEAFF
length: 13; size: .; V: TRBV18; D: .; J: TRBJ2-3; DNA: TGTGCCAGCTCACCAACGAGGCAAGATACGCAGTATTTT; CDR3: CASSPTRQDTQYF
length: 14; size: .; V: TRBV19; D: .; J: TRBJ1-6; DNA: TGTGCCAGTAGTAACAGGGTAGAGAATTCACCCCTCCACTTT; CDR3: CASSNRVENSPLHF
length: 16; size: .; V: TRBV5-1; D: TRBD2; J: TRBJ2-1; DNA: TGCGCCAGCAGCTATGCCCCTAGCGGGGCCGACAATGAGCAGTTCTTC; CDR3: CASSYAPSGADNEQFF
length: 17; size: .; V: TRBV4-2; D: TRBD1; J: TRBJ2-5; DNA: TGTGCCAGCAGCCAAGCGACTGGGACAGGGGGACGGGAGACCCAGTACTTC; CDR3: CASSQATGTGGRETQYF
length: 14; size: .; V: TRBV19; D: TRBD1; J: TRBJ1-2; DNA: TGTGCCAGTAGCCACCTCGGGGACAGTTATGGCTACACCTTC; CDR3: CASSHLGDSYGYTF
length: 13; size: .; V: TRBV12-3/TRBV12-4; D: .; J: TRBJ1-1; DNA: TGTGCCAGCAGGAGAACAGGGATCGCTGAAGCTTTCTTT; CDR3: CASRRTGIAEAFF
length: 15; size: .; V: TRBV19; D: TRBD1; J: TRBJ1-2; DNA: TGTGCCAGTAGTATACAAGACAGGGAAAACTATGGCTACACCTTC; CDR3: CASSIQDRENYGYTF
length: 15; size: once; V: TRBV5-1; D: .; J: TRBJ1-1; DNA: TGCGCCAGCAGCGGGACGTTGGGGGCGAACACTGAAGCTTTCTTT; CDR3: CASSGTLGANTEAFF
length: 13; size: once; V: TRBV19; D: .; J: TRBJ2-2; DNA: TGTGCCAGTAGTGCCGCTAGCACCGGGGAGCTGTTTTTT; CDR3: CASSAASTGELFF
length: 15; size: once; V: TRBV18; D: .; J: TRBJ1-3; DNA: TGTGCCAGCTCAGCGGACAGAAGCTCTGGAAACACCATATATTTT; CDR3: CASSADRSSGNTIYF
length: 17; size: .; V: TRBV28; D: .; J: TRBJ1-1; DNA: TGTGCCAGCAGTTTATATGGGATGGGGGCCGGGAACACTGAAGCTTTCTTT; CDR3: CASSLYGMGAGNTEAFF
length: 14; size: .; V: TRBV9; D: TRBD1; J: TRBJ1-6; DNA: TGTGCCAGCAGCTCCACAGGGGTCAATTCACCCCTCCACTTT; CDR3: CASSSTGVNSPLHF
length: 15; size: once; V: TRBV29-1; D: TRBD1; J: TRBJ2-3; DNA: TGCAGCGCCGTAAACCTCGGGACAGGGGGAGATACGCAGTATTTT; CDR3: CSAVNLGTGGDTQYF